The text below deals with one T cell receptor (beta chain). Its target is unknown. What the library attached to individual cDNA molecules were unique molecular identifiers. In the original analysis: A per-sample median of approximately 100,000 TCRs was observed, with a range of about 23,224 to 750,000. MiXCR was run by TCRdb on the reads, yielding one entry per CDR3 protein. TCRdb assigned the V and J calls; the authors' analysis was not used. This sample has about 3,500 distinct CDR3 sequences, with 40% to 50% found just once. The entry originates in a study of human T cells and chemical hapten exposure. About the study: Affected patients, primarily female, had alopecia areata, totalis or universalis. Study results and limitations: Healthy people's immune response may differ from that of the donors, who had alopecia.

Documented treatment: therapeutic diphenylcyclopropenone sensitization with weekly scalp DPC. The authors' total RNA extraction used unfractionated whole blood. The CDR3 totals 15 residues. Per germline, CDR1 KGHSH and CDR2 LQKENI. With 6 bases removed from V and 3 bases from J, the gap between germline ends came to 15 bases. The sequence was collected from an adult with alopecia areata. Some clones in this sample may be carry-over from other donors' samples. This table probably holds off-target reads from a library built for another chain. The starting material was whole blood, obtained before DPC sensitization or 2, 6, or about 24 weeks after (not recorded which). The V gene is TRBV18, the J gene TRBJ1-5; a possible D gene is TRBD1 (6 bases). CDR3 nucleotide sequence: TGTGCCAGCTCCTCACGACAGGATACCAATCAGCCCCAGCATTTT. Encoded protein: CASSSRQDTNQPQHF.